Listed below are T cell receptor beta chains from one sample, sequenced in a study of blood T cell repertoires in COVID-19. Libraries were prepared by immunoSEQ multiplex PCR; TCRdb keeps only in-frame clonotypes and omits some of them. The sample has around 260,000 clones, under 90% seen once. The sequenced sample was peripheral blood. The origin of the receptors is a woman between 50 and 59 years old who had recovered from COVID-19. The conserved cysteine and the conserved F or W are not part of the CDR3 here.

J gene: TRBJ2-7
V gene: TRBV3-1/TRBV3-2
CDR3 protein: ASSPTSGRVHEQY

J gene: TRBJ1-2
V gene: TRBV10-3
CDR3 protein: AISETGTGNGYT

J gene: TRBJ2-7
V gene: TRBV6-2/TRBV6-3
CDR3 protein: ASSYLRSGRAYEQY

J gene: TRBJ1-1
V gene: TRBV4-3
CDR3 protein: ASSQEHREWTEAF

J gene: TRBJ2-7
V gene: TRBV10-3
CDR3 protein: AISQGAGEQY

J gene: TRBJ2-3
V gene: TRBV9
CDR3 protein: ASSSRGQFSTDTQY

J gene: TRBJ1-3
V gene: TRBV3-1/TRBV3-2
CDR3 protein: ASSRGLSGNTIY

J gene: TRBJ1-6
V gene: TRBV28
CDR3 protein: ATVTGYSNSPLH

J gene: TRBJ2-7
V gene: TRBV20-1
CDR3 protein: SASGTSGYS

J gene: TRBJ2-1
V gene: TRBV5-4
CDR3 protein: ASSPGLAGVGNEQF

J gene: TRBJ2-5
V gene: TRBV7-2
CDR3 protein: ASSFSRQVGETQY

J gene: TRBJ2-5
V gene: TRBV6-5
CDR3 protein: ASSGTGRPQETQY

J gene: TRBJ1-1
V gene: TRBV5-1
CDR3 protein: ASSLLGTTGGLGLAEAF

J gene: TRBJ2-7
V gene: TRBV19
CDR3 protein: ASSRPSGTDSYEQY

J gene: TRBJ2-3
V gene: TRBV11-1
CDR3 protein: ASSSSPLTDTQY

J gene: TRBJ2-3
V gene: TRBV11-2
CDR3 protein: ASSPDRISTDTQY

J gene: TRBJ1-1
V gene: TRBV6-5
CDR3 protein: ATTGQMNTEAF

J gene: TRBJ1-3
V gene: TRBV4-3
CDR3 protein: ASSTQISAGNTIY

J gene: TRBJ1-1
V gene: TRBV19
CDR3 protein: ASSRPLARGLYGTEAF

J gene: TRBJ1-2
V gene: TRBV6-1
CDR3 protein: ASSAGVWVEMRLNNYGYT

J gene: TRBJ2-2
V gene: TRBV14
CDR3 protein: ASSPFPGELF

J gene: TRBJ1-2
V gene: TRBV6-2/TRBV6-3
CDR3 protein: ASRPSGGDYGYT

J gene: TRBJ2-4
V gene: TRBV7-2
CDR3 protein: ASSSRLALAKNIQY

J gene: TRBJ2-7
V gene: TRBV6-2/TRBV6-3
CDR3 protein: ASSPPPGLAGSYEQY

J gene: TRBJ2-1
V gene: TRBV9
CDR3 protein: ASSASSADEQF

J gene: TRBJ2-7
V gene: TRBV28
CDR3 protein: ASSLVGEGNYEQY

J gene: TRBJ2-5
V gene: TRBV4-3
CDR3 protein: ASSQDWASGRGETQY

J gene: TRBJ2-3
V gene: TRBV3-1/TRBV3-2
CDR3 protein: ASSNPGTSVDTQY

J gene: TRBJ2-1
V gene: TRBV5-1
CDR3 protein: ASSLEGRNEQF

J gene: TRBJ1-3
V gene: TRBV30
CDR3 protein: AWRQGAGNTIY

J gene: TRBJ2-7
V gene: TRBV7-2
CDR3 protein: ASSLSYRVRYEQY

J gene: TRBJ1-5
V gene: TRBV2
CDR3 protein: ASSEAGQGEQSAQH

J gene: TRBJ2-4
V gene: TRBV4-3
CDR3 protein: ASSQGTWGDVAKNIQY

J gene: TRBJ2-7
V gene: TRBV6-2/TRBV6-3
CDR3 protein: ASSLTPGLSYEQY

J gene: TRBJ1-3
V gene: TRBV5-5
CDR3 protein: ASSLGQGSPGNTIY

J gene: TRBJ1-1
V gene: TRBV5-1
CDR3 protein: ASSATGEIADTEAF

J gene: TRBJ1-1
V gene: TRBV28
CDR3 protein: ASSLGTAGNTEAF

J gene: TRBJ2-5
V gene: TRBV29-1
CDR3 protein: SVGLSQETQY

J gene: TRBJ1-4
V gene: TRBV7-6
CDR3 protein: ASSLNPTTNEKLF

J gene: TRBJ2-7
V gene: TRBV5-4
CDR3 protein: ASSWTGSYEQY

J gene: TRBJ1-2
V gene: TRBV7-8
CDR3 protein: ASSLDGTHYGYT

J gene: TRBJ2-7
V gene: TRBV11-2
CDR3 protein: ASSFGTSGTEQY

J gene: TRBJ2-5
V gene: TRBV28
CDR3 protein: ASSLPRRGSGETQY

J gene: TRBJ2-2
V gene: TRBV6-5
CDR3 protein: ASSSAGGLDTGELF

J gene: TRBJ1-1
V gene: TRBV18
CDR3 protein: ASSPIRGEAF

J gene: TRBJ1-1
V gene: TRBV28
CDR3 protein: ASSPPGTANTEAF

J gene: TRBJ1-5
V gene: TRBV20-1
CDR3 protein: SASVTGQH

J gene: TRBJ1-2
V gene: TRBV6-2/TRBV6-3
CDR3 protein: ASSYPGQGAGGYT

J gene: TRBJ1-4
V gene: TRBV27
CDR3 protein: ASSLSWENEKLF

J gene: TRBJ2-7
V gene: TRBV7-2
CDR3 protein: ASRVLAGGSYEQY

J gene: TRBJ1-2
V gene: TRBV18
CDR3 protein: ASSPPGTLYGYT

J gene: TRBJ2-2
V gene: TRBV7-9
CDR3 protein: AIPGRANTGELF

J gene: TRBJ2-1
V gene: TRBV5-1
CDR3 protein: ASSPGQGSYNEQF

J gene: TRBJ2-7
V gene: TRBV28
CDR3 protein: ASSTGQGIGEQY

J gene: TRBJ1-2
V gene: TRBV2
CDR3 protein: ASSEGPQTQAAFGYGYT

J gene: TRBJ1-1
V gene: TRBV6-5
CDR3 protein: ASSRQGWHTEAF

J gene: TRBJ1-3
V gene: TRBV10-3
CDR3 protein: AISGTPQGQPSGNTIY

J gene: TRBJ2-1
V gene: TRBV27
CDR3 protein: ASSPGTGYNEQF

J gene: TRBJ1-2
V gene: TRBV27
CDR3 protein: ASSYILSVGAEDGYT